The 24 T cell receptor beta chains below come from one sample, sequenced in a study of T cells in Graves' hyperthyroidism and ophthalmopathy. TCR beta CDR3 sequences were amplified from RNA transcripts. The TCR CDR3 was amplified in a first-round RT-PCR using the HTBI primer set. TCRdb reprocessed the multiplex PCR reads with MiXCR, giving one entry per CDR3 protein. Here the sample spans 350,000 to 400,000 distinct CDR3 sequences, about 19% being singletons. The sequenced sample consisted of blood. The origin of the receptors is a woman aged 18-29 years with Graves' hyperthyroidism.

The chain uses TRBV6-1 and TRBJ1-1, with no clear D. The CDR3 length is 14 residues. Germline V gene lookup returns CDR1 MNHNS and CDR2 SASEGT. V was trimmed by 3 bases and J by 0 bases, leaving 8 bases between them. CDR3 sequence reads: CASSEYGMNTEAFF. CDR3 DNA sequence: TGTGCCAGCAGTGAGTACGGCATGAACACTGAAGCTTTCTTT.

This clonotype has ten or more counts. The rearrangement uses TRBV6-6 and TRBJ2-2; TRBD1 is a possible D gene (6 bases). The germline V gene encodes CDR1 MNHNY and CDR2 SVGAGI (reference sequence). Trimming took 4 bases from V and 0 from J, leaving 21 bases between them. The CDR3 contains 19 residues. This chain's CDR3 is CASSSRDNTGTSNTGELFF. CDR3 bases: TGTGCCAGCAGTTCCAGGGATAATACCGGGACATCGAACACCGGGGAGCTGTTTTTT.

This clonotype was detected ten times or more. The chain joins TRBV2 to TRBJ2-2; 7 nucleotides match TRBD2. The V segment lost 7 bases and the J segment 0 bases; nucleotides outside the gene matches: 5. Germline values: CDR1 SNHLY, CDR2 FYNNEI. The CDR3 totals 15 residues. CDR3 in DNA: TGTGCCAGCAACGGACTAGTAGCGAACACCGGGGAGCTGTTTTTT. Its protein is CASNGLVANTGELFF. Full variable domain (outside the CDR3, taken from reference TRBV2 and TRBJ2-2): EPEVTQTPSHQVTQMGQEVILRCVPISNHLYFYWYRQILGQKVEFLVSFYNNEISEKSEIFDDQFSVERPDGSNFTLKIRSTKLEDSAMYFCASNGLVANTGELFFGEGSRLTVL.

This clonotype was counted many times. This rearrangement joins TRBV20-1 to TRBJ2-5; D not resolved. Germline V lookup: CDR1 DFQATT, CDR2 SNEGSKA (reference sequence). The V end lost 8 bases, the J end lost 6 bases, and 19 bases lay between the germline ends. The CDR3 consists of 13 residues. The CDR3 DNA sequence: TGCAGTCCCGGTGGTAGGGAATGGCAGACCCAGTACTTC. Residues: CSPGGREWQTQYF.

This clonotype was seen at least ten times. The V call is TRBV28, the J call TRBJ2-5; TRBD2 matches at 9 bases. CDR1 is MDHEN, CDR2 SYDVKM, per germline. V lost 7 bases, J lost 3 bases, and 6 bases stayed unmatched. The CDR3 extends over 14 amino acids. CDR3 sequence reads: CASNSGGHEETQYF. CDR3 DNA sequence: TGTGCCAGCAATAGCGGGGGACATGAAGAGACCCAGTACTTC.

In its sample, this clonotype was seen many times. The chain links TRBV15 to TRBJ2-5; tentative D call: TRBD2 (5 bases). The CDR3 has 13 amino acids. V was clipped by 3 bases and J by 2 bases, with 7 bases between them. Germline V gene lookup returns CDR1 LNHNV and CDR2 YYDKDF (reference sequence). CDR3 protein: CATSRDWQETQYF. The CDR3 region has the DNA TGTGCCACCAGCAGGGACTGGCAAGAGACCCAGTACTTC.

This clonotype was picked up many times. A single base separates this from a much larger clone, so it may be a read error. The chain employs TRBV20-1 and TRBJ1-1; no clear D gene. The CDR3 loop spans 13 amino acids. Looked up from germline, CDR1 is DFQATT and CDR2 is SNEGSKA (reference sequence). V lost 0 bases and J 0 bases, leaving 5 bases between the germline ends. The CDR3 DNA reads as TGCAGTGCTAGAGAGGGGATGAACACTGAAGCTTTCTTT. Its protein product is CSAREGMNTEAFF.

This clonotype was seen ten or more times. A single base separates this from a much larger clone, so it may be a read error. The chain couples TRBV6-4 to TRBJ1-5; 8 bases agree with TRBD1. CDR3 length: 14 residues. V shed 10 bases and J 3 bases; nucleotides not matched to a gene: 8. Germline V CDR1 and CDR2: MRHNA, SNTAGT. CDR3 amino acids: CATTQGDANQPQHF. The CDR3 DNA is TGTGCCACCACACAGGGGGATGCCAATCAGCCCCAGCATTTT.

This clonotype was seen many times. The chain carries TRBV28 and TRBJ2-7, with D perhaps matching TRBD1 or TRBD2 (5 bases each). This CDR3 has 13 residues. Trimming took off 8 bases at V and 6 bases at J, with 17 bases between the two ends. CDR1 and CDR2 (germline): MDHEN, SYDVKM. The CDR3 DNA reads TGTGCCAGCGGGGACCCCAACCGTTCCGAGCAGTACTTC. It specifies CASGDPNRSEQYF. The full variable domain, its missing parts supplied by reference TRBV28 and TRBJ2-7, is DVKVTQSSRYLVKRTGEKVFLECVQDMDHENMFWYRQDPGLGLRLIYFSYDVKMKEKGDIPEGYSVSREKKERFSLILESASTNQTSMYLCASGDPNRSEQYFGPGTRLTVT.

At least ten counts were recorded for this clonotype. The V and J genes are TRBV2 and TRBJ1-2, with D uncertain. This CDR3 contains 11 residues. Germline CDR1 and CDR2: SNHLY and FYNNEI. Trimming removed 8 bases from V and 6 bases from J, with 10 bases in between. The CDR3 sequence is CASLGEDGYTF. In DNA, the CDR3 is TGTGCCAGCCTAGGTGAAGATGGCTACACCTTC.

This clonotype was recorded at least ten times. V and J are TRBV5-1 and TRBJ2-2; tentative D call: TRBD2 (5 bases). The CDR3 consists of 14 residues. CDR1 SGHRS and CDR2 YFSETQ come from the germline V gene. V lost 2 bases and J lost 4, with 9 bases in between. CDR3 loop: CASSLRSGTGELFF. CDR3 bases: TGCGCCAGCAGCTTAAGGAGCGGCACCGGGGAGCTGTTTTTT.

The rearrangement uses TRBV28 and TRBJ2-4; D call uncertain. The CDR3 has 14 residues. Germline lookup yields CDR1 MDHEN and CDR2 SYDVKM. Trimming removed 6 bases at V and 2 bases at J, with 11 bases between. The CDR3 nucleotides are TGTGCCAGCAGGTTCAGTGTCTCCAAAAACATTCAGTACTTC. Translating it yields CASRFSVSKNIQYF.

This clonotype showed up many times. CDR3 DNA: TGTGCCAGCAGCCCCCGAGACAGGGACTACGAGCAGTACTTC. Its protein is CASSPRDRDYEQYF. The rearrangement links TRBV6-1 to TRBJ2-7; 7 nucleotides agree with TRBD1. The V gene's germline CDR1 is MNHNS and CDR2 SASEGT. V shed 6 bases and J 3 bases; nucleotides not matched to a gene: 8. This CDR3 comprises 14 residues.

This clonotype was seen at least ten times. The CDR3 DNA is TGTGCCAGCAGCTACCATGGGGTACAGGGGGCTGAAGCTTTCTTT. Its translation: CASSYHGVQGAEAFF. The chain recombines TRBV6-5 with TRBJ1-1; 8 bases line up with TRBD1. The germline V gene has CDR1 MNHEY and CDR2 SVGAGI. Trimming removed 6 bases from V and 6 bases from J; junction bases left unmatched: 12. The CDR3 extends over 15 amino acids.

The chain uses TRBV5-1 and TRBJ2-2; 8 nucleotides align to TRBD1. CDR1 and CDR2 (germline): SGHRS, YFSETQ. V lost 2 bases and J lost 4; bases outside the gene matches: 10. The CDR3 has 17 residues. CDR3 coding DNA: TGCGCCAGCAGCTTACCGACAGGGGCGTTGGGCACCGGGGAGCTGTTTTTT. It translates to CASSLPTGALGTGELFF.

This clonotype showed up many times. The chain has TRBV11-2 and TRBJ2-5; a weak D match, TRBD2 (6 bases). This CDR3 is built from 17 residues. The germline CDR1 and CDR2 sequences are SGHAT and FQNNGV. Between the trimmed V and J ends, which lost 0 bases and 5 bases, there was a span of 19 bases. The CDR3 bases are TGTGCCAGCAGCTTAGACGGGGGACCAAGCTTCGGGGAGACCCAGTACTTC. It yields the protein CASSLDGGPSFGETQYF.

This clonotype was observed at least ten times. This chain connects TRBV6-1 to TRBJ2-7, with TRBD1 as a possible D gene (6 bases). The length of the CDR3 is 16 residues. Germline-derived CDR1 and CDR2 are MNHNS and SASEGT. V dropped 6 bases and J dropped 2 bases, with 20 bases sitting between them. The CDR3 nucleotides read TGTGCCAGCAGCCTCACCCCGGGACAATGGCCCTACGAGCAGTACTTC. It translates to CASSLTPGQWPYEQYF.

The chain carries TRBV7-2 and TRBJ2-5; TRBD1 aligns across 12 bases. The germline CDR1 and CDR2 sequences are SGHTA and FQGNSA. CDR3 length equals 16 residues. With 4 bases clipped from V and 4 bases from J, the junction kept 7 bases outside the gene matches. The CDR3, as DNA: TGTGCCAGCAGCTCACCCGGGACAGGGGGCGGAGAGACCCAGTACTTC. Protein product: CASSSPGTGGGETQYF.

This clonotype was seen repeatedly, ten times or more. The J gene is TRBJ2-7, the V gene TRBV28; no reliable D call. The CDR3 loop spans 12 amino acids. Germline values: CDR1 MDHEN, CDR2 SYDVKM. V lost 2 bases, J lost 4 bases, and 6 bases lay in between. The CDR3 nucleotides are TGTGCCAGCAGTTTAAGCAGATACGAGCAGTACTTC. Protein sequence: CASSLSRYEQYF. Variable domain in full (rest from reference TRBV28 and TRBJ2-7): DVKVTQSSRYLVKRTGEKVFLECVQDMDHENMFWYRQDPGLGLRLIYFSYDVKMKEKGDIPEGYSVSREKKERFSLILESASTNQTSMYLCASSLSRYEQYFGPGTRLTVT.

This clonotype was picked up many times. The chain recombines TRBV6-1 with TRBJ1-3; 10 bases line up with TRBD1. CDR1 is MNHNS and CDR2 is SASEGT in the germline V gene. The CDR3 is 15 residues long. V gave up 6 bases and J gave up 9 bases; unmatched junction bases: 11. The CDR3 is CASSFQGQGSITIYF. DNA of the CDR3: TGTGCCAGCAGCTTCCAGGGACAGGGGTCTATCACCATATATTTT.

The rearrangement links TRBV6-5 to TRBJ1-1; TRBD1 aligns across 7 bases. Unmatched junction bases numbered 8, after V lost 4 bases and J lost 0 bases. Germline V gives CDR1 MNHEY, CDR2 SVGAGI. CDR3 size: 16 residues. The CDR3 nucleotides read TGTGCCAGCAGTTGGCAGACAGGGCTGCTGAACACTGAAGCTTTCTTT. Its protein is CASSWQTGLLNTEAFF.

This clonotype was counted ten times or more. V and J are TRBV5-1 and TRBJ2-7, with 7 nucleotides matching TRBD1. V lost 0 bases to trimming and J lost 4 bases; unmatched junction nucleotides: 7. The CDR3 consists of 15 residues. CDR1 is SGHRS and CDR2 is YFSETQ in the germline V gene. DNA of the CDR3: TGCGCCAGCAGCTTGGGGCCAACAGGGGAGTACGAGCAGTACTTC. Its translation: CASSLGPTGEYEQYF. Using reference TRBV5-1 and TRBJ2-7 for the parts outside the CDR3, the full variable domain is KAGVTQTPRYLIKTRGQQVTLSCSPISGHRSVSWYQQTPGQGLQFLFEYFSETQRNKGNFPGRFSGRQFSNSRSEMNVSTLELGDSALYLCASSLGPTGEYEQYFGPGTRLTVT.

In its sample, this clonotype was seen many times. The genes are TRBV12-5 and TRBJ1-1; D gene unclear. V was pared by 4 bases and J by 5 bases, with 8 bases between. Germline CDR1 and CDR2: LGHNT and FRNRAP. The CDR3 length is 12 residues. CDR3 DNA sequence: TGTGCTAGTGGTTCCACGCGAACTGAAGCTTTCTTT. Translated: CASGSTRTEAFF.

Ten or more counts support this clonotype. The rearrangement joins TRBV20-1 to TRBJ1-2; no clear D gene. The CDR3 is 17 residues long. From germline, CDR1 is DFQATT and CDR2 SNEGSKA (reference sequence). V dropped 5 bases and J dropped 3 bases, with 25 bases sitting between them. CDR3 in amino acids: CSAQSIHSRSPDYGYTF. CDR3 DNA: TGCAGTGCTCAGTCGATCCATTCTAGGTCACCCGACTATGGCTACACCTTC.